This TCR beta chain was obtained from a study of blood T cell repertoires in COVID-19. Across the whole study: Spain, Italy and the United States supplied samples that represented acute and convalescent COVID-19.

Sequencing used immunoSEQ multiplex PCR; TCRdb keeps in-frame clones, though not all of them. Found here are over 130,000 clones, approximately 78% of them singletons; the top ten hold roughly 3.9%. Germline V gene sequence: CDR1 MNHEY, CDR2 SMNVEV (reference sequence). CDR3 length: 15 residues. The trim removed 6 bases at V and 3 bases at J, leaving 9 bases unmatched. The chain uses TRBV27 and TRBJ2-7, with 9 bases identical to TRBD2. Sequencing was done on a sample of peripheral blood. The TCR originated in a woman older than 75 with acute or convalescent COVID-19. CDR3 DNA sequence: TGTGCCAGCAGCCACTGGACTAGCGAGGGCTACGAGCAGTACTTC. Its protein product is CASSHWTSEGYEQYF.